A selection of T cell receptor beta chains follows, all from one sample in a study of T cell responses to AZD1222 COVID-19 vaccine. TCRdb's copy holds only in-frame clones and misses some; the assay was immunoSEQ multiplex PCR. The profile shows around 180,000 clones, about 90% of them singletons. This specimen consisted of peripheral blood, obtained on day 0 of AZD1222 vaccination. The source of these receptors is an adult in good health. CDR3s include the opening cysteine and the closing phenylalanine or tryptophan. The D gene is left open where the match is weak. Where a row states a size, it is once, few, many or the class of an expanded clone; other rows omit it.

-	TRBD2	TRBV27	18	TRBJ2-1	CASSFRRPIAGGIDEQFF	TGTGCCAGCAGTTTCCGCCGTCCGATAGCGGGGGGGATCGATGAGCAGTTCTTC
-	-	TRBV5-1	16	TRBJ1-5	CASGTRGSGSPQPQHF	TGCGCCAGCGGAACTAGGGGTTCAGGGTCACCCCAGCCCCAGCATTTT
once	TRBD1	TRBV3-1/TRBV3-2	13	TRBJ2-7	CASSLFRDSEQYF	TGTGCCAGCAGCCTTTTCCGGGACAGCGAGCAGTACTTC
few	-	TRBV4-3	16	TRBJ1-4	CASSQGQGPANEKLFF	TGCGCCAGCAGCCAAGGGCAGGGCCCAGCTAATGAAAAACTGTTTTTT
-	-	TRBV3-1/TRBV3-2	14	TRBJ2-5	CASSQGGGVKTQYF	TGTGCCAGCAGCCAAGGCGGAGGGGTAAAGACCCAGTACTTC
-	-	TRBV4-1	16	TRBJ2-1	CASSQDRDRRVNEQFF	TGCGCCAGCAGCCAAGATCGCGACAGGAGGGTCAATGAGCAGTTCTTC
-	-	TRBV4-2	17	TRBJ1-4	CASSQEGEGRGSEKLFF	TGTGCCAGCAGCCAAGAAGGGGAAGGAAGGGGAAGTGAAAAACTGTTTTTT
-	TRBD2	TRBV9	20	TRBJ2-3	CASSVKVGLAGVASTDTQYF	TGTGCCAGCAGCGTTAAGGTCGGTCTAGCGGGAGTGGCTAGCACAGATACGCAGTATTTT
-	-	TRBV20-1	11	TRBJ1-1	CSARSATEAFF	TGCAGTGCTAGATCGGCGACTGAAGCTTTCTTT
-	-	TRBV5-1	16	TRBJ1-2	CASTQAPGPSNYGYTF	TGCGCCAGCACCCAAGCACCCGGACCGTCCAACTATGGCTACACCTTC
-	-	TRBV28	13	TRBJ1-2	CASSQQEYYGYTF	TGTGCCAGCAGCCAACAGGAGTACTATGGCTACACCTTC
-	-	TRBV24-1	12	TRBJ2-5	CATSVNTETQYF	TGTGCCACCAGTGTAAACACGGAGACCCAGTACTTC
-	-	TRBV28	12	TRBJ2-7	CASATGTYEQYF	TGTGCCAGCGCCACGGGAACCTACGAGCAGTACTTC
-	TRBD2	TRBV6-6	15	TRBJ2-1	CASRETSGSNNEQFF	TGTGCCAGCAGAGAGACTAGCGGGAGCAACAATGAGCAGTTCTTC
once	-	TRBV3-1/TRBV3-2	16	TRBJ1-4	CASSQDSGVYYEKLFF	TGTGCCAGCAGCCAAGATTCGGGGGTTTACTATGAAAAACTGTTTTTT
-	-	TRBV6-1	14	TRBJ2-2	CASSEVGEGGELFF	TGTGCCAGCAGTGAAGTCGGGGAAGGCGGGGAGCTGTTTTTT
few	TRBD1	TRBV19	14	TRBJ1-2	CASSAYKGGHGYTF	TGTGCCAGTTCTGCATACAAAGGGGGCCATGGCTACACCTTC
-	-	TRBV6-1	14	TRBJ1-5	CASSEFSGDQPQHF	TGTGCCAGCAGTGAATTCAGTGGGGATCAGCCCCAGCATTTT
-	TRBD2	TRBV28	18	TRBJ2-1	CASEGTSGRLFSYNEQFF	TGTGCCAGCGAAGGGACTAGCGGGAGACTGTTCTCCTACAATGAGCAGTTCTTC
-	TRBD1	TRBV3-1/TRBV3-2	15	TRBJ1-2	CASSRAGTGVLGYTF	TGTGCCAGCAGCCGCGCCGGGACAGGGGTGTTAGGCTACACCTTC
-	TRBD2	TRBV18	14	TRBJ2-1	CASSQSGTDNEQFF	TGTGCCAGCTCACAGAGCGGGACCGACAATGAGCAGTTCTTC
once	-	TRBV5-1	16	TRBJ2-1	CASSNDHGPPYNEQFF	TGCGCCAGCAGCAACGACCACGGGCCCCCTTACAATGAGCAGTTCTTC
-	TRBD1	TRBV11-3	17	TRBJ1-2	CASSFFIGTGGAFGYTF	TGTGCCAGCAGCTTTTTCATTGGGACAGGGGGCGCGTTTGGCTACACCTTC
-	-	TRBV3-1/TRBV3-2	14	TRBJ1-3	CASSQFDSGNTIYF	TGTGCCAGCAGCCAGTTCGACTCTGGAAACACCATATATTTT
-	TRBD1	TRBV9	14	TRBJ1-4	CASSPDRANEKLFF	TGTGCCAGCAGCCCAGACAGGGCTAATGAAAAACTGTTTTTT
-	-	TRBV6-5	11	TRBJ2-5	CASRGTETQYF	TGTGCCAGCAGAGGGACGGAGACCCAGTACTTC
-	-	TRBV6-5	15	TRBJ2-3	CASSPALADTDTQYF	TGTGCCAGCAGTCCCGCCTTAGCCGACACAGATACGCAGTATTTT
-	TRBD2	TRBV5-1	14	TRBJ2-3	CASSYSSGGDTQYF	TGCGCCAGCAGCTACTCTAGCGGGGGAGATACGCAGTATTTT
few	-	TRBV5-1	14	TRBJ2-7	CASSLETENYEQYF	TGCGCCAGCAGCTTGGAGACAGAGAACTACGAGCAGTACTTC
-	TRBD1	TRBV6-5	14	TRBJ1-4	CASRSRGQGEKLFF	TGTGCCAGCAGGTCCAGGGGGCAGGGGGAAAAACTGTTTTTT
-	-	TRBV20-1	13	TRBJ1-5	CSASGQSNQPQHF	TGCAGTGCTAGTGGCCAGAGCAATCAGCCCCAGCATTTT
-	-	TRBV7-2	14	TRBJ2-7	CASSAGATAWEQYF	TGTGCCAGCAGCGCCGGAGCTACCGCCTGGGAGCAGTACTTC